A single sample is the source of the 27 T cell receptor beta chains below, sequenced in a study of blood T cell repertoires in COVID-19. Assay used: immunoSEQ multiplex PCR; TCRdb lists only in-frame clones, some missing. The data show around 340,000 clones, about 86% seen once. Sequenced material: PBMCs or T cells enriched from blood (not recorded which). The receptors come from a woman in her thirties or forties with acute COVID-19.

V usage is TRBV15 and J usage is TRBJ2-2, with a tentative D call TRBD1 (6 bases). CDR3 size: 16 residues. The V and J ends lost 7 bases and 0 bases respectively, with 15 bases between them. Germline CDR1 and CDR2: LNHNV and YYDKDF (reference sequence). The CDR3 here is CATKGTPDANTGELFF. The CDR3 DNA follows: TGTGCCACCAAAGGGACACCTGACGCGAACACCGGGGAGCTGTTTTTT.

The chain uses TRBV4-3 and TRBJ2-7; TRBD1 might be the D (5 bases). Germline V CDR1 and CDR2: LGHNA, YSLEER. The CDR3 is 15 amino acids. With 0 bases removed from V and 6 bases from J, the gap between germline ends came to 15 bases. Here the CDR3 reads CASSQDREPLREQYF. The CDR3 DNA reads as TGCGCCAGCAGCCAAGACAGGGAACCCCTACGCGAGCAGTACTTC.

A remark on this clone: Distinct nucleotide sequences in the sample also encode this CDR3. The V and J genes are TRBV3-1 (or the pseudogene TRBV3-2) and TRBJ2-2; a possible D gene is TRBD1 (6 bases). The V end lost 4 bases, the J end lost 2 bases, and 8 bases lay between the germline ends. In germline, CDR1 is LGHDT, CDR2 YNNKEL (reference sequence). The CDR3 is 14 residues long. CDR3 amino acids: CASSLTGNTGELFF. CDR3 bases: TGTGCCAGCAGCCTGACAGGAAACACCGGGGAGCTGTTTTTT.

The chain has TRBV27 and TRBJ2-7; D call uncertain. Germline V gene data show CDR1 as MNHEY and CDR2 as SMNVEV (reference sequence). This CDR3 region has 13 residues. Trimming stripped 5 bases from V and 4 bases from J, with 12 bases between. The CDR3 spells CASSPRLQYEQYF. The CDR3 region has the DNA TGTGCCAGCAGTCCCAGACTCCAGTACGAGCAGTACTTC.

This chain joins TRBV9 and TRBJ2-1; no definite D call. This CDR3 is 16 amino acids long. Germline lookup yields CDR1 SGDLS and CDR2 YYNGEE. Trimming stripped 0 bases from V and 0 bases from J, with 10 bases between. For the CDR3, the DNA is TGTGCCAGCAGCGTAGGCCTTGTTAGCTCCTACAATGAGCAGTTCTTC. It translates to CASSVGLVSSYNEQFF.

This clone was seen once. The V and J genes are TRBV24-1 and TRBJ2-3; no firm D call. The V end lost 3 bases, the J end lost 0 bases, and 6 bases lay between the germline ends. CDR3 length: 14 amino acids. CDR1 and CDR2 from the germline V gene are KGHDR and SFDVKD. CDR3 coding DNA: TGTGCCACCAGTGATCCCAGAAGCACAGATACGCAGTATTTT. This sequence encodes CATSDPRSTDTQYF.

The genes are TRBV18 and TRBJ2-7, with a weak D call TRBD1 (6 bases). The CDR3 spans 15 residues. Looked up from germline, CDR1 is KGHSH and CDR2 is LQKENI. Trimming stripped 6 bases from V and 3 bases from J, with 18 bases between. This CDR3 reads CASSMGAGDNYEQYF. In nucleotides, the CDR3 is TGTGCCAGCTCCATGGGCGCAGGGGATAACTACGAGCAGTACTTC.

The chain is built from TRBV9 and TRBJ2-7; 8 bases match TRBD1. The CDR3 consists of 15 residues. Germline V lookup: CDR1 SGDLS, CDR2 YYNGEE. V was pared by 4 bases and J by 2 bases, with 8 bases of the junction left unmatched. The DNA for the CDR3 is TGTGCCAGCAGCTTAGAGGACAGGGCACCCTACGAGCAGTACTTC. It is translated as CASSLEDRAPYEQYF.

The rearrangement uses TRBV2 and TRBJ2-7, with a possible D match to TRBD1 (5 bases). Trimming pared 6 bases from V and 3 bases from J, leaving 18 bases between. Germline assignment: CDR1 SNHLY and CDR2 FYNNEI. The CDR3 loop spans 15 amino acids. The CDR3 DNA sequence: TGTGCCAGCAGATTCGACAGAGGCCCTTTCTACGAGCAGTACTTC. Amino acids: CASRFDRGPFYEQYF.

The rearrangement joins TRBV25-1 to TRBJ1-2; TRBD1 is a possible D gene (5 bases). Trimming removed 1 base at V and 7 bases at J, with 19 bases between. The length of the CDR3 is 16 residues. Germline V gene lookup returns CDR1 MGHDK and CDR2 SYGVNS. The CDR3 protein is CASSESGDMVASGYTF. CDR3 in DNA: TGTGCCAGCAGTGAATCGGGGGATATGGTTGCGAGTGGCTACACCTTC.

The table lists this clone with a count of one. The V and J genes are TRBV27 and TRBJ1-1; a possible D gene is TRBD1 (5 bases). The V end lost 0 bases, the J end lost 0 bases, and 11 bases lay between the germline ends. CDR1 is MNHEY and CDR2 is SMNVEV in the germline V gene (reference sequence). The length of the CDR3 is 16 residues. CDR3: CASSLSAGLVNTEAFF. Here the CDR3 DNA reads TGTGCCAGCAGTTTATCGGCAGGGCTCGTGAACACTGAAGCTTTCTTT.

J is TRBJ1-5 and V is TRBV5-6; TRBD1 agrees at 7 bases. J lost 6 bases, V lost 1 base, and 4 bases had no gene match. The CDR3 consists of 14 residues. Germline V gene data show CDR1 as SGHDT and CDR2 as YYEEEE. This CDR3 is CASSLRQGIQPQHF. The CDR3 DNA reads as TGTGCCAGCAGCTTGAGACAGGGTATTCAGCCCCAGCATTTT.

The J gene is TRBJ2-4, the V gene TRBV19, with TRBD1 identical over 8 bases. Germline-derived CDR1 and CDR2 are LNHDA and SQIVND (reference sequence). J gave up 8 bases and V 5 bases, and 5 bases lay outside the gene matches. CDR3 size: 13 residues. The CDR3 region is CASSGGQGYIQYF. CDR3 DNA sequence: TGTGCCAGTAGTGGCGGACAGGGATACATTCAGTACTTC.

This clone occurred once. This rearrangement joins TRBV4-2 to TRBJ2-7; D might be TRBD1 (5 bases). Trimming removed 0 bases at V and 3 bases at J, with 12 bases between. Germline CDR1 is LGHNA and CDR2 is YNFKEQ. This CDR3 is built from 15 residues. CDR3 in amino acids: CASSQDRVEYYEQYF. In DNA form, the CDR3 reads TGTGCCAGCAGCCAAGACAGGGTCGAGTACTACGAGCAGTACTTC.

The CDR3 reads CASSPNPPVGEQYF. For the CDR3, the DNA is TGTGCCAGCTCACCAAATCCGCCCGTCGGCGAGCAGTACTTC. This sequence joins TRBV18 and TRBJ2-7; D call uncertain. There are 14 residues in the CDR3. The V gene lost 2 bases and the J gene lost 6 bases, with 14 bases spanning the gap. The V gene's germline CDR1 is KGHSH and CDR2 LQKENI.

The chain is built from TRBV19 and TRBJ1-1; D unresolved. The CDR3 runs to 16 residues. V lost 7 bases, J lost 1 base, and 19 bases lay in between. Germline CDR1 and CDR2: LNHDA and SQIVND (reference sequence). CDR3 DNA: TGTGCCAGTAACCCTTATAGGAGGGAATGGAACACTGAAGCTTTCTTT. It specifies CASNPYRREWNTEAFF.

The V gene is TRBV10-3, the J gene TRBJ2-3; 7 nucleotides align to TRBD1. V lost 7 bases, J lost 6 bases, and 7 bases stayed unmatched. Germline V gene lookup returns CDR1 ENHRY and CDR2 SYGVKD. The CDR3 length is 13 residues. The CDR3 region is CAITGRGLDTQYF. The CDR3 nucleotides read TGTGCCATCACGGGCAGGGGGTTGGATACGCAGTATTTT.

This chain connects TRBV19 to TRBJ2-5; 9 bases are a match to TRBD1. J was trimmed by 5 bases and V by 7 bases; bases with no gene match: 5. Germline V gives CDR1 LNHDA, CDR2 SQIVND (reference sequence). This CDR3 comprises 13 residues. CDR3 sequence (DNA): TGTGCCAGTAACAGGGGGCGCGGGGAGACCCAGTACTTC. Its translation: CASNRGRGETQYF.

V gene TRBV5-1 combines with J gene TRBJ2-5, with D hard to call. V lost 2 bases and J lost 0, with 8 bases in between. Germline assignment: CDR1 SGHRS and CDR2 YFSETQ. The CDR3 is 14 amino acids. The CDR3 region is CASSFSLNQETQYF. The CDR3, as DNA: TGCGCCAGCAGCTTTTCTCTAAACCAAGAGACCCAGTACTTC.

DNA of the CDR3: TGTGCCAGCAGTTACTCATTTAGGCAGGGCGGCACAGATACGCAGTATTTT. Translation: CASSYSFRQGGTDTQYF. V is TRBV6-2 or TRBV6-3 and J is TRBJ2-3, with D perhaps matching TRBD1 (5 bases). Germline values: CDR1 MNHEY, CDR2 SVGEGT. The CDR3 covers 17 residues. The germline V and J ends were trimmed by 0 bases and 1 base, with 14 bases remaining between them.

In regard to this clone: Other DNA sequences of this sample code for an identical CDR3. The J gene is TRBJ2-7, the V gene TRBV28; D unclear. Trimming took 4 bases from V and 1 from J, leaving 2 bases between them. CDR3 length equals 11 residues. Germline CDR1 MDHEN, CDR2 SYDVKM. Here the CDR3 DNA reads TGTGCCAGCAGTTCGTCCTACGAGCAGTACTTC. It translates to CASSSSYEQYF.

The chain uses TRBV5-8 and TRBJ1-2; 8 nucleotides align to TRBD1. Germline V gene lookup returns CDR1 SGHTS and CDR2 YDEGEE. The CDR3 has 18 residues. V lost 3 bases to trimming and J lost 6 bases; unmatched junction nucleotides: 19. CDR3 DNA: TGTGCCAGCAGCTCCCCCCAAAATCTAGTCGACAGGGGACATGGCTACACCTTC. This sequence encodes CASSSPQNLVDRGHGYTF.

The chain combines TRBV4-2 with TRBJ1-4; 7 bases align to TRBD1. The CDR3 runs to 14 residues. V lost 6 bases, J lost 5 bases, and 6 bases stayed unmatched. Germline V CDR1 and CDR2: LGHNA, YNFKEQ. Here the CDR3 reads CASRMGQLNEKLFF. In DNA, the CDR3 is TGTGCCAGCAGGATGGGACAGCTAAATGAAAAACTGTTTTTT.

The gene calls are TRBV13 and TRBJ1-6, with D perhaps TRBD1 (5 bases). Germline loops: CDR1 PRHDT, CDR2 FYEKMQ (reference sequence). The V and J ends lost 4 bases and 7 bases respectively, with 17 bases between them. This CDR3 spans 16 amino acids. The CDR3 reads CASSSTWGVGNSPLHF. The CDR3 DNA is TGTGCCAGCAGCTCCACGTGGGGCGTCGGGAATTCACCCCTCCACTTT.

This chain joins TRBV5-1 and TRBJ1-2; the D is unclear. V lost 0 bases and J lost 2, with 11 bases in between. Germline V gene data show CDR1 as SGHRS and CDR2 as YFSETQ. This CDR3 region has 15 residues. The CDR3 region is CASSLGSRGNYGYTF. CDR3 coding DNA: TGCGCCAGCAGCTTGGGGTCGAGAGGGAACTATGGCTACACCTTC. Supplemented by reference TRBV5-1 and TRBJ1-2, the full variable domain reads KAGVTQTPRYLIKTRGQQVTLSCSPISGHRSVSWYQQTPGQGLQFLFEYFSETQRNKGNFPGRFSGRQFSNSRSEMNVSTLELGDSALYLCASSLGSRGNYGYTFGSGTRLTVV.

The chain has TRBV2 and TRBJ2-1; 7 bases line up with TRBD1. The CDR3 extends over 12 amino acids. CDR1 is SNHLY, CDR2 FYNNEI, per germline. J gave up 6 bases and V 6 bases, and 2 bases lay outside the gene matches. The chain's CDR3 is CASRRQGNEQFF. The CDR3 region has the DNA TGTGCCAGCAGGAGACAGGGCAATGAGCAGTTCTTC.

This clone was detected only once. One end of the junction is discordant with germline, which a read error may explain. This chain joins TRBV11-2 and TRBJ2-3; D remains unclear. Per the germline V gene, CDR1 is SGHAT and CDR2 is FQNNGV. This CDR3 has 11 amino acids. CDR3 loop: CASSFTVTQYF. The CDR3 nucleotides are TGTGCCAGCAGCTTCACAGTTACGCAGTATTTT.